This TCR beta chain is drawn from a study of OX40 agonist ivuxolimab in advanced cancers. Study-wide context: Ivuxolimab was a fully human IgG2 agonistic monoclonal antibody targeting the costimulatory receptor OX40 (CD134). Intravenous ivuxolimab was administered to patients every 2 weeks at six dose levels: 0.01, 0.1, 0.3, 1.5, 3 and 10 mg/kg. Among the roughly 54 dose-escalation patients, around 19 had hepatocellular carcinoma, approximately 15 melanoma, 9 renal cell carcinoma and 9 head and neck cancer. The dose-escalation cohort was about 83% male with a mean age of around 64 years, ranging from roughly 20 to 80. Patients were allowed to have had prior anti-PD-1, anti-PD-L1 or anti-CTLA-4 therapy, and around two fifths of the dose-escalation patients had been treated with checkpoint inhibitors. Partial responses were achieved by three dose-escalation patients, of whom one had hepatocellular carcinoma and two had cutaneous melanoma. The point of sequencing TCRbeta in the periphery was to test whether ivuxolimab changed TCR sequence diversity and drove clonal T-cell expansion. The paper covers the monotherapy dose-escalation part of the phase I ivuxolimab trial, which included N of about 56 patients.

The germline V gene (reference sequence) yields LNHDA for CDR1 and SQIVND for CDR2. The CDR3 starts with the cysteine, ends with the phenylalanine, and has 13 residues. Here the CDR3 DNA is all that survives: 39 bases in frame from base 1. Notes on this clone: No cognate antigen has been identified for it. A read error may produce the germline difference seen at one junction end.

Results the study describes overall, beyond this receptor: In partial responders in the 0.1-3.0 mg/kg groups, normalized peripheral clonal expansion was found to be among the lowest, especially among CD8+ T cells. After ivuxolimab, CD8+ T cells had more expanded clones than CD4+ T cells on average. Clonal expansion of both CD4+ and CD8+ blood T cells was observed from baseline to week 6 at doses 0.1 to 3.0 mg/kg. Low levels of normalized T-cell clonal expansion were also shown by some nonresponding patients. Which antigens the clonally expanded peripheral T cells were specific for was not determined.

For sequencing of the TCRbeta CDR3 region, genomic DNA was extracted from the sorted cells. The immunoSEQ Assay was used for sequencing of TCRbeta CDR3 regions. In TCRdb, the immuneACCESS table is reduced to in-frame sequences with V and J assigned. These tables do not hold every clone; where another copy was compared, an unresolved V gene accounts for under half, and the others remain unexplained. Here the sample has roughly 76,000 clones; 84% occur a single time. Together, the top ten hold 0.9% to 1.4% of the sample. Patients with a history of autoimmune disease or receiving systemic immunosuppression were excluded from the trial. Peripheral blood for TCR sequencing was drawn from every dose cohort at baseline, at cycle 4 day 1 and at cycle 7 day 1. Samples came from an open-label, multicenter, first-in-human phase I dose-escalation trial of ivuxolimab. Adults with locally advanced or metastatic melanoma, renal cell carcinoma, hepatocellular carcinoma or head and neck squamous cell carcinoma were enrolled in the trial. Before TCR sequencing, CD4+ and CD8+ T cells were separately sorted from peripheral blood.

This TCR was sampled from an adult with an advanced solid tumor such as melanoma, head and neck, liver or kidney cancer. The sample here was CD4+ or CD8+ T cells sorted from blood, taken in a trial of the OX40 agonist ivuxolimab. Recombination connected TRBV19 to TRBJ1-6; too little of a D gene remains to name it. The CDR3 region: CASSRSTDACEDF. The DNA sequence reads TGTGCCAGTAGCCGGTCGACGGACGCCTGTGAAGACTTT. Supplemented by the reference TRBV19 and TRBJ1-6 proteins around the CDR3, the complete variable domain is DGGITQSPKYLFRKEGQNVTLSCEQNLNHDAMYWYRQDPGQGLRLIYYSQIVNDFQKGDIAEGYSVSREKKESFPLTVTSAQKNPTAFYLCASSRSTDACEDFGNGTRLTVT.